What follows describes a single T cell receptor beta chain. The time point: recipient sample about 28 days before transplant, after cytoreduction. Using immunoSEQ multiplex PCR, the repertoire was profiled, and TCRdb retains in-frame clones only, with some absent. This repertoire shows more than 70,000 clones, 90% to 96% found once; its top ten account for around 1.5%. This sample stems from a study of T cell clonotyping in hematopoietic cell transplantation. This specimen consisted of peripheral blood mononuclear cells, obtained before stem cell transplant. This TCR derives from a woman aged 45-59 years with acute myeloid leukemia. Some clones in this sample may be carry-over from other donors' samples.

The CDR3 loop is CASRSGGSDTQYF. In DNA form, the CDR3 reads TGTGCAAGTCGCAGCGGGGGGTCAGATACGCAGTATTTT. The chain joins TRBV12-2 to TRBJ2-3; the table's TRBD2 call for D was not verified on the DNA. TRBV12-2 is noted as a pseudogene. The CDR3 is made up of 13 amino acids.